The sequence of this TCR beta chain was determined in a study of Graves' ophthalmopathy and Graves' hyperthyroidism. About the research overall: No treatment had been given when peripheral blood was collected at initial diagnosis. Study observations and caveats: Blood also carried most expanded thyroid clonotypes exceeding 0.001 frequency.

Researchers took RNA transcripts and amplified TCR beta CDR3 regions from them. HTBI-primed RT-PCR formed the first round, and a multiplex PCR formed the second. Each CDR3 protein gets one entry after TCRdb re-called the multiplex PCR reads with MiXCR. The table includes roughly 500,000 distinct CDR3 sequences, approximately 14% detected once. This clonotype has at least ten counts. The target antigen is unknown. The ends lost 5 bases at V and 10 bases at J; junction bases unmatched: 7. The CDR3 has 14 amino acids. Per germline, CDR1 MDHEN and CDR2 SYDVKM. The chain uses TRBV28 and TRBJ1-6; 8 bases are a match to TRBD1. The sequence was collected from a young woman with Graves' ophthalmopathy. Sequences were obtained from blood. CDR3 in DNA: TGTGCCAGCAGTCCGACAGGGGCTGAGTCACCCCTCCACTTT. Protein sequence: CASSPTGAESPLHF.